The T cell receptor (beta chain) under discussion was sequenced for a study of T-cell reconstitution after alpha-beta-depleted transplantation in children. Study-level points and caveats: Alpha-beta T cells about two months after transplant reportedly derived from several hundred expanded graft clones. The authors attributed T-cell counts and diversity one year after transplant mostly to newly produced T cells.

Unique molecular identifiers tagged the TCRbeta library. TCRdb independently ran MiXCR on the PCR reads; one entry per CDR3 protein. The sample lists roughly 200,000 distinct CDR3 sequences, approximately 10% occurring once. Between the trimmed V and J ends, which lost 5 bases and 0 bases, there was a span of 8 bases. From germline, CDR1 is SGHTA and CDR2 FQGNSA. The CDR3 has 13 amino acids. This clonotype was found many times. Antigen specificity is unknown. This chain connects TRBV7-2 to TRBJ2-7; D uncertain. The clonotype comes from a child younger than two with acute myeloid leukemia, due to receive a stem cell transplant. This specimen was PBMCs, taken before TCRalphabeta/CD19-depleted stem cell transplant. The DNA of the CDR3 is TGTGCCAGCAGCCCCCGGACCTCCTACGAGCAGTACTTC. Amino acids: CASSPRTSYEQYF.